This T cell receptor (beta chain) was observed in a study of T cell responses to AZD1222 COVID-19 vaccine. Some clones are missing from TCRdb's copy, which holds only in-frame ones; the method was immunoSEQ multiplex PCR. The table records roughly 70,000 clones, roughly four fifths of them present only once. Trimming left V 3 bases short and J 4 bases short, with 9 bases between. Per germline, CDR1 LNHDA and CDR2 SQIVND (reference sequence). The CDR3 totals 13 residues. This rearrangement joins TRBV19 to TRBJ1-1; D gene ambiguous. The receptor was derived from an adult in good health. The material was peripheral blood, obtained on day 0 of AZD1222 vaccination. CDR3 region: CASSIQPGTEAFF. The CDR3 coding sequence is TGTGCCAGTAGTATTCAGCCGGGCACTGAAGCTTTCTTT.